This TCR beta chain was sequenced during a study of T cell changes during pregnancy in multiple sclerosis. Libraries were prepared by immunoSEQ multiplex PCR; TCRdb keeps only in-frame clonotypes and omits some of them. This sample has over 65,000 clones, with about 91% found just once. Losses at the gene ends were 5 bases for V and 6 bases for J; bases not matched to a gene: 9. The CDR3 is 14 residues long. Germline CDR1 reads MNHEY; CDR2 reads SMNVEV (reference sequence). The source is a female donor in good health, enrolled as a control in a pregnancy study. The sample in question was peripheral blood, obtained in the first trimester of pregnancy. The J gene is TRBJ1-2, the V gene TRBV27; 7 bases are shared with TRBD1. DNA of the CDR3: TGTGCCAGCAGTCCTGGGACAGCCAGCAATGGCTACACCTTC. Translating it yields CASSPGTASNGYTF.